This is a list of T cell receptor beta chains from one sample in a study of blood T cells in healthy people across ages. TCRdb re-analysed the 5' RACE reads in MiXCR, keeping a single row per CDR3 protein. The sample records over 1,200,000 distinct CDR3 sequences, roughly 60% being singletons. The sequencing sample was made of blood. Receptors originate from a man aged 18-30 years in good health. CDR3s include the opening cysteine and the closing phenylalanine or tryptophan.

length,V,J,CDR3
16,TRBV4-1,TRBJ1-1,CASRRTGVLENTEAFF
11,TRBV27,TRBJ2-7,CASSLNGEQYF
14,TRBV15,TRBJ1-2,CATSRGDRGDGYTF
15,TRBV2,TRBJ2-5,CASSELLPAHETQYF
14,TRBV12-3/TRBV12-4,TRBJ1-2,CASNRDSANYGYTF
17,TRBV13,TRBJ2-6,CASSLEGLLSGANVLTF
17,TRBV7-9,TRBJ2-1,CASSLLGSGRHYNEQFF
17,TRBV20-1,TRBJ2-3,CSATGTSGRVPTDTQYF
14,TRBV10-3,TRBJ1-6,CAISPGRGNSPLHF
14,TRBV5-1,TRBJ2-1,CASSLAVSPNEQFF
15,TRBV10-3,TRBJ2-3,CAIRQDGYSTDTQYF
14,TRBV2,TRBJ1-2,CASSPSPVTFGYTF
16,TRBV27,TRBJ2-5,CASSLSEGSGEETQYF
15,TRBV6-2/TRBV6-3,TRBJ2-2,CASIRAEPNTGELFF
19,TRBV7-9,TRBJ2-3,CASSPQKARLAGDGDTQYF
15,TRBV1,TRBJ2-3,CTSSPRGGGPDTQYF
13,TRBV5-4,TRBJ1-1,CASSFDRETEAFF
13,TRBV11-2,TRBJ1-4,CASSELQVEKLFF
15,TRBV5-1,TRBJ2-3,CASSLEIGVAGTQYF
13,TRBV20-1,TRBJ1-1,CSARARMNTEAFF
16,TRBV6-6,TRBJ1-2,CASSYSHGTGNEGYTF
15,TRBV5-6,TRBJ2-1,CASSIPSAYHNEQFF